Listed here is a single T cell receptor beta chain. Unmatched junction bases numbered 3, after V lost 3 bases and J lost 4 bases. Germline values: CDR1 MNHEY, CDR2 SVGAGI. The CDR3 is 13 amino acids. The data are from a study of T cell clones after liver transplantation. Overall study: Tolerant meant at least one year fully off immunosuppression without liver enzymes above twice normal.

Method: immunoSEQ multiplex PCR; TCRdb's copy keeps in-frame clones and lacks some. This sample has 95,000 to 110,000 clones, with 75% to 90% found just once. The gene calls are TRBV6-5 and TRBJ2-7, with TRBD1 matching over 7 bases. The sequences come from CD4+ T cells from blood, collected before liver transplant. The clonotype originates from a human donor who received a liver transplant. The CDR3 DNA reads TGTGCCAGCAGTTATAACAGGGGATACGAGCAGTACTTC. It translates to CASSYNRGYEQYF.